This T cell receptor beta chain was observed in a study of blood T cell repertoires in COVID-19. Study-wide background: The study drew acute and convalescent COVID-19 samples from the United States, Italy and Spain. Sample material is recorded as cDNA or gDNA derived from T cells, B-cell-depleted T cells, or PBMCs.

Authors' processing steps: Amplified reference gene primers provided the basis for estimating nucleated cell counts. Method: immunoSEQ multiplex PCR; TCRdb's copy keeps in-frame clones and lacks some. V and J calls and clone size are given by that table; D and trimming were obtained from the DNA. This table holds about 30,000 clones, about three quarters found once. J gave up 8 bases and V 0 bases, and 11 bases lay outside the gene matches. Per the germline V gene, CDR1 is SGDLS and CDR2 is YYNGEE. The CDR3 consists of 16 residues. This clone was seen a few times. Sequencing was done on a sample of peripheral blood. The chain uses TRBV9 and TRBJ2-1; 7 nucleotides line up with TRBD2. The TCR was taken from a woman between 65 and 79 years old with active or convalescent COVID-19. CDR3 amino acids: CASSVDLRGSWDEQFF. CDR3 DNA sequence: TGTGCCAGCAGCGTAGACTTGCGGGGGAGCTGGGATGAGCAGTTCTTC. The full variable domain, its missing parts supplied by reference TRBV9 and TRBJ2-1, is DSGVTQTPKHLITATGQRVTLRCSPRSGDLSVYWYQQSLDQGLQFLIQYYNGEERAKGNILERFSAQQFPDLHSELNLSSLELGDSALYFCASSVDLRGSWDEQFFGPGTRLTVL.